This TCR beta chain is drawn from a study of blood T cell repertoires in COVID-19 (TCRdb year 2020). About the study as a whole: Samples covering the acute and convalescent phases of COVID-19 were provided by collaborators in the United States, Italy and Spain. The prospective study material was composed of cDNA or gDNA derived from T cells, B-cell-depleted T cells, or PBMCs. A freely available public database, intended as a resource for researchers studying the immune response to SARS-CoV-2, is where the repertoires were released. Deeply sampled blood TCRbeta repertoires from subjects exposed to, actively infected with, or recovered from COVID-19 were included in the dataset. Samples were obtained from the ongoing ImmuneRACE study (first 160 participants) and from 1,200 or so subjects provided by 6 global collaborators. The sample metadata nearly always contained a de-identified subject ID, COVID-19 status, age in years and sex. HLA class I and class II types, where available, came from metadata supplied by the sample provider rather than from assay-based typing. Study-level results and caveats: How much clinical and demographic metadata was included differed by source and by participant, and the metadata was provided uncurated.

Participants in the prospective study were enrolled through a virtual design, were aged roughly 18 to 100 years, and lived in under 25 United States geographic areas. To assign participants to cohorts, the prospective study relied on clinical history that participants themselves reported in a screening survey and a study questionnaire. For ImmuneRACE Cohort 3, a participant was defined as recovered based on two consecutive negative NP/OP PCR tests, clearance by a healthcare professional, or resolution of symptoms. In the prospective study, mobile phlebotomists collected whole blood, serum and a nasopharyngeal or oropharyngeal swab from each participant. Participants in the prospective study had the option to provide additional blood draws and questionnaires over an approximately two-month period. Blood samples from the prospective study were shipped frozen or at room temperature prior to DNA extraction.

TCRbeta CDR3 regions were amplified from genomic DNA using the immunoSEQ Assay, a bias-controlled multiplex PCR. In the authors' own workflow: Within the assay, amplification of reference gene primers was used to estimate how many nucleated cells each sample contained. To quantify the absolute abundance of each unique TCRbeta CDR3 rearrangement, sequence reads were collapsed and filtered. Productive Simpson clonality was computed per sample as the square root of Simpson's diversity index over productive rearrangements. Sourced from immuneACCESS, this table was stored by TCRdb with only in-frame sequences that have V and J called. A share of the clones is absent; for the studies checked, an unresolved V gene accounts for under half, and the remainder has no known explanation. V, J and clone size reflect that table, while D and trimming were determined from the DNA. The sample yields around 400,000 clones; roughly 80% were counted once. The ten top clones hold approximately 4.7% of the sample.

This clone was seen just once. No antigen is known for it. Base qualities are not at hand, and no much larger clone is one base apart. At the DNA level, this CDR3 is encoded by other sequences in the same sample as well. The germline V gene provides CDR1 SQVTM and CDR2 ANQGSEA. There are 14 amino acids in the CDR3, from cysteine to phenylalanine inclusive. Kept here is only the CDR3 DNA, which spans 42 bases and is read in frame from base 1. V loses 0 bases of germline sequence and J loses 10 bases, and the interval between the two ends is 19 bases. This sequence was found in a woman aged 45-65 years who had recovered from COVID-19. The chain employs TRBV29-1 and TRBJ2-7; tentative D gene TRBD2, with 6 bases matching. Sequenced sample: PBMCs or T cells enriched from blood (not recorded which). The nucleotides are TGCAGCGTTGAAGATGCCGGGAGTGGGGTGGGCCAGTACTTC. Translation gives CSVEDAGSGVGQYF.